The 23 T cell receptor beta chains below were found in one sample sequenced in a study of CXCR3-negative and CXCR3-positive naive CD8 T cells. Study-level results: Greater hydrophobicity was found in TRB CDR3s of CXCR3-positive naive cells than of CXCR3-negative naive cells.

These receptors lack a known antigen. In preparing the TRB cDNA libraries, 5' RACE with UMI labels was used. Following a re-call of the 5' RACE reads, TCRdb has one entry per CDR3 protein and lacks DNA. Here the sample table reports about 92,000 distinct CDR3 sequences. Sequenced sample: naive CXCR3+ CD8+ T cells from blood. The subset was: CD45RO-CCR7+CD27+CD95- naive CD8+ T cells expressing CXCR3 (TNR3+). These TCRs come from a human donor in good health. Some clones in this sample may be carry-over from other donors' samples.

The chain has TRBV6-2 or TRBV6-3 and TRBJ2-1; TCRdb selects TRBD2, and the lack of DNA leaves this call unchecked. Per germline, CDR1 MNHEY and CDR2 SVGEGT. The CDR3 has 16 amino acids. The CDR3 protein is CASSLLAEGSHNEQFF.

The chain is built from TRBV12-2 and TRBJ2-7; with no DNA, the TCRdb D assignment of TRBD1 cannot be verified. TRBV12-2 is flagged as a pseudogene. This CDR3 is built from 13 residues. CDR3 amino acids: CASLLDRAHEQYF.

The CDR3 reads CASSPGTGPSYEQYF. V usage is TRBV7-7 and J usage is TRBJ2-7; TCRdb's D call, TRBD1, is unchecked because there is no DNA. This CDR3 spans 15 amino acids. The germline CDR1 and CDR2 sequences are SSHAT and FNYEAQ (reference sequence).

The rearrangement links TRBV9 to TRBJ1-5. Germline CDR1 SGDLS, CDR2 YYNGEE. The CDR3 contains 15 residues. The CDR3 loop reads CASSVRAFPNQPQHF.

The V and J genes are TRBV29-1 and TRBJ1-2. Germline CDR1 and CDR2: SQVTM and ANQGSEA. The CDR3 is 15 amino acids. CDR3 residues: CSVEDVGRLGYGYTF.

The chain uses TRBV25-1 and TRBJ2-7; as DNA is missing, the TRBD1 call by TCRdb cannot be tested. This CDR3 region has 21 residues. Germline V gives CDR1 MGHDK, CDR2 SYGVNS. CDR3: CASSEFFPAARTGVKGPEQYF.

J is TRBJ2-7 and V is TRBV28. CDR3 length: 14 residues. Germline CDR1 and CDR2: MDHEN and SYDVKM. CDR3: CASSFALDFYEQYF.

This sequence joins TRBV29-1 and TRBJ2-1; TCRdb's assignment of TRBD2 cannot be checked, as there is no DNA. The CDR3 covers 15 residues. Germline V gene sequence: CDR1 SQVTM, CDR2 ANQGSEA. CDR3 residues: CSVDGLAGVGDDQFF.

The chain uses TRBV12-3 or TRBV12-4 and TRBJ2-1; the D gene TCRdb calls, TRBD2, cannot be checked with no DNA. The CDR3 sequence is 13 residues long. The CDR3 spells CASGLFSHSEQFF.

This chain uses TRBV15 with TRBJ2-1; no DNA is available, so the TRBD1 call from TCRdb remains unchecked. Per germline, CDR1 LNHNV and CDR2 YYDKDF (reference sequence). The CDR3 has 18 residues. CDR3 protein: CATSSDRTGTGGFDEQFF.

This sequence joins TRBV28 and TRBJ2-5; no DNA is available, so the TRBD2 call from TCRdb remains unchecked. The CDR3 loop spans 14 amino acids. Looked up from germline, CDR1 is MDHEN and CDR2 is SYDVKM. CDR3 sequence reads: CASSLSGREETQYF.

The rearrangement uses TRBV6-2 or TRBV6-3 and TRBJ2-7; absent DNA, TCRdb's TRBD1 call cannot be checked. Germline assignment: CDR1 MNHEY and CDR2 SVGEGT. The CDR3 is 14 amino acids. CDR3 loop: CASSYWDSSYEQYF.

This chain connects TRBV12-3 or TRBV12-4 to TRBJ2-7; TCRdb's assignment of TRBD1 cannot be checked, as there is no DNA. CDR3 length: 19 amino acids. The chain's CDR3 is CASSPRGTDLRSRSYEQYF.

The rearrangement joins TRBV28 to TRBJ2-1; TCRdb lists TRBD2, though no DNA is available to test this call. Germline CDR1 is MDHEN and CDR2 is SYDVKM. This CDR3 is 14 amino acids long. This CDR3 reads CASRTLAGVNEQFF.

The V and J genes are TRBV5-1 and TRBJ2-7; TCRdb names TRBD1, which stays unverified in the absence of DNA. Germline CDR1 reads SGHRS; CDR2 reads YFSETQ. This CDR3 region has 14 residues. CDR3 amino acids: CASSLRGANYEQYF.

The chain employs TRBV5-5 and TRBJ1-1. From germline, CDR1 is SGHKS and CDR2 YYEKEE (reference sequence). This CDR3 comprises 15 residues. The CDR3 protein is CASSLVVGRGTEAFF.

This chain links TRBV4-3 with TRBJ2-1; TCRdb's assignment of TRBD2 cannot be checked, as there is no DNA. This CDR3 spans 16 amino acids. Looked up from germline, CDR1 is LGHNA and CDR2 is YSLEER. The CDR3 sequence: CASSQDQTSEYNEQFF.

This chain uses TRBV28 with TRBJ2-7; there is no DNA to check the TCRdb D call of TRBD2. The germline V gene encodes CDR1 MDHEN and CDR2 SYDVKM. The CDR3 is 13 residues long. The CDR3: CASSTPGPDEQYF.

J is TRBJ1-1 and V is TRBV5-5; TCRdb outputs TRBD1, but without DNA this stays unchecked. Germline assignment: CDR1 SGHKS and CDR2 YYEKEE (reference sequence). The CDR3 runs to 14 residues. The CDR3 sequence: CASSHDSGGTEAFF.

The rearrangement uses TRBV20-1 and TRBJ2-1; the D call from TCRdb, TRBD1, cannot be confirmed without DNA. The germline V gene encodes CDR1 DFQATT and CDR2 SNEGSKA (reference sequence). This CDR3 has 12 residues. This CDR3 reads CSASDLGREQFF.

V is TRBV29-1 and J is TRBJ1-2. The germline CDR1 and CDR2 sequences are SQVTM and ANQGSEA. This CDR3 comprises 15 residues. CDR3 protein: CSVEGLPWTAYGYTF.

This chain's CDR3 is CSANEVVTLGNEQFF. The chain links TRBV20-1 to TRBJ2-1; TCRdb lists TRBD2, though no DNA is available to test this call. The CDR3 has 15 residues. Germline V gives CDR1 DFQATT, CDR2 SNEGSKA (reference sequence).

This rearrangement joins TRBV12-3 or TRBV12-4 to TRBJ2-7; the D gene TCRdb calls, TRBD1, cannot be checked with no DNA. This CDR3 contains 14 residues. The CDR3 is CASNNRGSLYEQYF.